The sequence of this T cell receptor (beta chain) was determined in a study of identifying expanded T cells in peripheral blood. Concerning this clone: What it recognizes is unknown.

Produced via immunoSEQ multiplex PCR; TCRdb's table is partial and in-frame only. Counted here are approximately 100,000 clones, more than 70% occurring once; the ten biggest clones make up under 4.5%. Per germline, CDR1 SEHNR and CDR2 FQNEAQ (reference sequence). The CDR3 length is 16 residues. The study's findings and limits: Technical replicates showed around 1.2 changed clones; around two weeks roughly 18; four weeks 19.

During the collection period, no donor immune events like infections were recorded. This receptor was identified in a person aged 18-70 years in good health. The gene calls are TRBV7-9 and TRBJ2-5; weak D call: TRBD2 (7 bases). The J call is doubtful: the DNA matches TRBJ2-7 better. Sequenced material: blood. The CDR3 nucleotides are TGTGCCAGCAGCTTAGTTGCGGGGGCCAAAAGCTACGAGCAGTACTTC. It codes for CASSLVAGAKSYEQYF.